This T cell receptor beta chain emerged from a study of T cell responses to AZD1222 COVID-19 vaccine. Study observations and caveats: Clonal diversity may have been underestimated in mostly white British donors. The CD4 TCRs associated with vaccination extended across spike and predominated at 160-218 and 743-854. Among spike-specific TCRs, nearly half reportedly target unmutated variant regions.

The CDR3 contains 13 residues. V lost 6 bases to trimming and J lost 3 bases, with 12 bases between them. Germline assignment: CDR1 MNHEY and CDR2 SVGAGI. This clone was picked up a small number of times. What it recognizes is unknown. Profiling relied on immunoSEQ multiplex PCR, and the TCRdb table lists in-frame clones only, not all of them. Seen here are over 110,000 clones, about 92% observed once, and the top ten hold around 5%. The starting material was peripheral blood, obtained on day 0 of AZD1222 vaccination. The sequence derives from an adult in good health. The chain links TRBV6-5 to TRBJ2-7, with D tentatively TRBD2 (6 bases). CDR3 nucleotides: TGTGCCAGCAGGAGAGGAGGGGACTACGAGCAGTACTTC. This translates into CASRRGGDYEQYF.